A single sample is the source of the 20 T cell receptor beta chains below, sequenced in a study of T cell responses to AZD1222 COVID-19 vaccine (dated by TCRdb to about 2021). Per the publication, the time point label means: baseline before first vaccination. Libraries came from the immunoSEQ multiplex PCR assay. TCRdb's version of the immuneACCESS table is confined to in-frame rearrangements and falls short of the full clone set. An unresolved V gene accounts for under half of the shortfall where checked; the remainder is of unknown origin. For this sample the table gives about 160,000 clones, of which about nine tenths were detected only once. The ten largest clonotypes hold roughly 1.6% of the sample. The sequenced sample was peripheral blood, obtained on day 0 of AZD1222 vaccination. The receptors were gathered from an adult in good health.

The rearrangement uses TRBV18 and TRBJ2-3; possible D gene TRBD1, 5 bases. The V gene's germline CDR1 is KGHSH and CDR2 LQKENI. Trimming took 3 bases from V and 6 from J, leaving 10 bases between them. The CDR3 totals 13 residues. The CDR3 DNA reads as TGTGCCAGCTCACCGGGGCTGGGGGATACGCAGTATTTT. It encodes CASSPGLGDTQYF.

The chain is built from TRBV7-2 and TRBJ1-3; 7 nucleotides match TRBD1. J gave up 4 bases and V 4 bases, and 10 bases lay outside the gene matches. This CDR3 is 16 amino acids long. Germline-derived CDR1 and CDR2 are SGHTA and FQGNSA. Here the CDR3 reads CASSSTGVFSGNTIYF. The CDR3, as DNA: TGTGCCAGCAGCTCCACAGGGGTCTTTTCAGGAAACACCATATATTTT.

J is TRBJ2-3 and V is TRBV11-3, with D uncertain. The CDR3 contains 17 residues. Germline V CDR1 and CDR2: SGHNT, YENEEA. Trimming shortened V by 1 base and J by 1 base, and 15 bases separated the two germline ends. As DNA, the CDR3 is TGTGCCAGCAGCTTAGCGACTCGGGCTCCGGGCACAGATACGCAGTATTTT. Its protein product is CASSLATRAPGTDTQYF. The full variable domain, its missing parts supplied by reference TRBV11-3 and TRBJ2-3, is EAGVVQSPRYKIIEKKQPVAFWCNPISGHNTLYWYLQNLGQGPELLIRYENEEAVDDSQLPKDRFSAERLKGVDSTLKIQPAELGDSAVYLCASSLATRAPGTDTQYFGPGTRLTVL.

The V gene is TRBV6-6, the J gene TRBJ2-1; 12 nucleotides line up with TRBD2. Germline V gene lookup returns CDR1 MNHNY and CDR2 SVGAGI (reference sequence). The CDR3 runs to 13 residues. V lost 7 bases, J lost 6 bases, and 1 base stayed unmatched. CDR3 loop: CASKLAGGNEQFF. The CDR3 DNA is TGTGCCAGCAAACTAGCGGGGGGCAATGAGCAGTTCTTC.

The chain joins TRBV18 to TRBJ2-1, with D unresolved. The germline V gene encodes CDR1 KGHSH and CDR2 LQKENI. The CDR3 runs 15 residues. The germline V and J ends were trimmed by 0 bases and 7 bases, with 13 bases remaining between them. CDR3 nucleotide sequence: TGTGCCAGCTCACCACCGACGGTTTTGGGAAATGAGCAGTTCTTC. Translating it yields CASSPPTVLGNEQFF.

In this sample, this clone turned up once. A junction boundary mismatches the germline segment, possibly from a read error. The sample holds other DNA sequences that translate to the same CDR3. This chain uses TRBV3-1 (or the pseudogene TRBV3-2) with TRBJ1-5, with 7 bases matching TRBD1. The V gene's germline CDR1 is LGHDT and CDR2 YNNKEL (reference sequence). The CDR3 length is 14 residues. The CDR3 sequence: CASSPGTAYQPQHF. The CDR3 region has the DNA TGTGCTAGCAGCCCCGGGACAGCCTATCAGCCCCAGCATTTT.

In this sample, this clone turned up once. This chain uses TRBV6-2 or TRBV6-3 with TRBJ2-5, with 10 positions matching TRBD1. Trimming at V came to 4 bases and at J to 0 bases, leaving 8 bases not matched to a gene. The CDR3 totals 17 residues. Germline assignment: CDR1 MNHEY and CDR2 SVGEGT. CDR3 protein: CASSSGQGVPHQETQYF. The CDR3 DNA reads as TGTGCCAGCAGTTCAGGACAGGGGGTTCCTCACCAAGAGACCCAGTACTTC.

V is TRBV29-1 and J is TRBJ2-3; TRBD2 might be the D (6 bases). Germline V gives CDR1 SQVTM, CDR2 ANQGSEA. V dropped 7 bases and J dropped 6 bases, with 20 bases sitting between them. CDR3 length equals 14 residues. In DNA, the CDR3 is TGCAGCGGGAGGCGGGGTAATACGGGGGATACGCAGTATTTT. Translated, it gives CSGRRGNTGDTQYF.

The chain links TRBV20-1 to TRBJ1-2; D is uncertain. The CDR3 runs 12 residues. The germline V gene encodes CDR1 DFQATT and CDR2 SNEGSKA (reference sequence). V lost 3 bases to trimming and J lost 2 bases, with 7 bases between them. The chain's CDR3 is CSASPGNYGYTF. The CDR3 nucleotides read TGCAGTGCTAGTCCCGGGAACTATGGCTACACCTTC.

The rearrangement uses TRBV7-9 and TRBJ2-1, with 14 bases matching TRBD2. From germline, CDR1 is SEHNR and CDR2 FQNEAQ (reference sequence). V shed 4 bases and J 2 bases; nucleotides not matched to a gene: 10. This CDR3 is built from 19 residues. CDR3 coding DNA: TGTGCCAGCAGCTCGGGACAGGGGACTAGCGGGGGTACCTACAATGAGCAGTTCTTC. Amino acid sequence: CASSSGQGTSGGTYNEQFF.

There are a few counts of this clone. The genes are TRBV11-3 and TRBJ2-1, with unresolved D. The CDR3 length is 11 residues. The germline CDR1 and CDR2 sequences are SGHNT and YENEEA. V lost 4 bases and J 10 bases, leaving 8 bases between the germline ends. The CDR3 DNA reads TGTGCCAGCAGCTCTATGAGCGAGCAGTTCTTC. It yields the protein CASSSMSEQFF.

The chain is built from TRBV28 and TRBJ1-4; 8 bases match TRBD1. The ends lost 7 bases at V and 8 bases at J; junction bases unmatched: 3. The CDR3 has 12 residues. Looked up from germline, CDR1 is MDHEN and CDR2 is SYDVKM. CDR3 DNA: TGTGCCAGCAAACCAGGGGGCGAAAAACTGTTTTTT. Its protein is CASKPGGEKLFF. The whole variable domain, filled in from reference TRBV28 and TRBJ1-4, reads DVKVTQSSRYLVKRTGEKVFLECVQDMDHENMFWYRQDPGLGLRLIYFSYDVKMKEKGDIPEGYSVSREKKERFSLILESASTNQTSMYLCASKPGGEKLFFGSGTQLSVL.

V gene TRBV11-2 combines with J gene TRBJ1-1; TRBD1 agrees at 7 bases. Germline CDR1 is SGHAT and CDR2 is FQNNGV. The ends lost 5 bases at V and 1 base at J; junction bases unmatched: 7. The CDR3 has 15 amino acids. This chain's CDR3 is CASSPGQVRNTEAFF. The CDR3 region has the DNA TGTGCCAGCAGCCCTGGACAGGTTCGGAACACTGAAGCTTTCTTT.

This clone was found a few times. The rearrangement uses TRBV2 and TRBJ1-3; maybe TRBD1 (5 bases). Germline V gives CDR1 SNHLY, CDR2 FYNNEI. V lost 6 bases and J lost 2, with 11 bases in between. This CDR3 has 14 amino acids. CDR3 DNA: TGTGCCAGCAGGGAGACAGCTACTGGAAACACCATATATTTT. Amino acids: CASRETATGNTIYF.

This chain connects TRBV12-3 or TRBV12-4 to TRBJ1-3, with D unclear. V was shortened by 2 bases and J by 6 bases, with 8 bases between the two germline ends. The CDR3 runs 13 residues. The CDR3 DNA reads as TGTGCCAGCAGTTTACGTGGGGTAAACACCATATATTTT. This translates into CASSLRGVNTIYF.

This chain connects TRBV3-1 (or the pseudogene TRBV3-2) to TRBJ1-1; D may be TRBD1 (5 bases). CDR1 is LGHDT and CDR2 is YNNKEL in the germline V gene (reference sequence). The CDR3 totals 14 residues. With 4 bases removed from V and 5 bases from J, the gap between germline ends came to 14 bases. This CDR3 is CASSPWGGFTEAFF. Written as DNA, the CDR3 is TGTGCCAGCAGCCCTTGGGGGGGGTTTACTGAAGCTTTCTTT.

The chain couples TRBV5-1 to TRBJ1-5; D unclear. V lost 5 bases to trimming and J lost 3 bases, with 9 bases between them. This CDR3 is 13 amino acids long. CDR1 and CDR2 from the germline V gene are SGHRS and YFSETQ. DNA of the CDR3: TGCGCCAGCAGTCCACAGAACAATCAGCCCCAGCATTTT. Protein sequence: CASSPQNNQPQHF.

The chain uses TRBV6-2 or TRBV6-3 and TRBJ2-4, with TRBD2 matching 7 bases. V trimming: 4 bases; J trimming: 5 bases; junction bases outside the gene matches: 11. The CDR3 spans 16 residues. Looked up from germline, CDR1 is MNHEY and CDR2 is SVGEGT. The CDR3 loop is CASSWGGFRSQNIQYF. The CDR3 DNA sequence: TGTGCCAGCAGTTGGGGGGGATTCCGGAGCCAAAACATTCAGTACTTC.

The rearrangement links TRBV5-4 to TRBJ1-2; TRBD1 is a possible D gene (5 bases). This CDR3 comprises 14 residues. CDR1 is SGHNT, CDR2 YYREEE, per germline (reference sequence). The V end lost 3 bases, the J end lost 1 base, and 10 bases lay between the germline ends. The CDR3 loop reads CASSSGTDNYGYTF. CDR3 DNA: TGTGCCAGCAGCTCCGGGACCGATAACTATGGCTACACCTTC.

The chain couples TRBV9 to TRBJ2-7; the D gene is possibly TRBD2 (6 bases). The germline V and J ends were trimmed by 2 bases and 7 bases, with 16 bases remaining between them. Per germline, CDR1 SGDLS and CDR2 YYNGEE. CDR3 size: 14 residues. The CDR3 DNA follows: TGTGCCAGCAGCGTCAGTAGCGGTTCTTGGGAGCAGTACTTC. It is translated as CASSVSSGSWEQYF.